This TCR beta chain was sequenced in a study of blood T cell repertoires in COVID-19 (dated by TCRdb to 2018 to 2021). Regarding the research as a whole: Collaborator samples came from the United States, Italy and Spain and covered acute and convalescent phases of COVID-19. The samples were drawn from the first 160 participants of the ongoing ImmuneRACE study and from over a thousand subjects provided by 6 global collaborators. The repertoires were released in a freely available public database intended as a resource for research on the immune response to SARS-CoV-2. HLA class I and class II types, where available, came from metadata supplied by the sample provider rather than from assay-based typing. Deeply sampled blood TCRbeta repertoires from subjects exposed to, actively infected with, or recovered from COVID-19 were included in the dataset. Nearly every sample came with metadata listing a de-identified subject ID, COVID-19 status, age in years and sex. The material from the prospective study consisted of cDNA or gDNA derived from T cells, B-cell-depleted T cells, or PBMCs. The investigation overall reported the following: The amount of clinical and demographic metadata varied by source and participant and was provided uncurated.

Collaborating institutions collected whole blood in K2EDTA tubes following their own protocols. For TCRbeta analysis, collaborators shipped samples in one of three forms: frozen whole blood, isolated PBMCs, or DNA extracted from either of those sample types. To note about this clone: What this receptor recognizes is not known. The input lacks base qualities; no much larger clone sits a single base away.

V and J lose 5 bases and 5 bases, and a span of 9 bases separates them. Inclusive of the bounding cysteine and phenylalanine, the CDR3 is 12 residues long. Only CDR3 DNA is held: 36 bases, read in frame from base 1. The germline V gene (reference sequence) specifies LGHDT as CDR1 and YNNKEL as CDR2. TCRbeta CDR3 regions were amplified from genomic DNA using the immunoSEQ Assay, a bias-controlled multiplex PCR. The paper's data handling went like this. The number of nucleated cells in each sample was estimated from the amplification of reference gene primers within the assay. To quantify the absolute abundance of each unique TCRbeta CDR3 rearrangement, sequence reads were collapsed and filtered. For each sample, productive Simpson clonality was calculated by taking the square root of Simpson's diversity index across productive rearrangements. Here the immuneACCESS table is served through TCRdb, limited to in-frame sequences with V and J called. Missing clones are a known gap in these copies; in checked studies unresolved V genes cover under half, and the rest lacks a known reason. Clone size and the V and J calls come from that table; the DNA yielded D and trimming. The sample contains around 83,000 clones, about 84% of them found a single time. The top ten hold roughly 15% of the sample.

The chain is encoded by TRBV3-1 (or the pseudogene TRBV3-2) joined to TRBJ1-1, with TRBD1 perhaps the D gene, on 6 matching bases. Sequencing was done on a sample of peripheral blood. This receptor was taken from a woman aged 70 to 79 with acute or convalescent COVID-19. The CDR3 has the sequence CASSLQGTEAFF. The DNA sequence is as follows: TGTGCCAGCAGCTTACAGGGTACTGAAGCTTTCTTT.